The rows below give T cell receptor beta chains drawn from one sample of a study of regulatory T cells in long-lasting Graves disease. TCRdb re-called the multiplex PCR reads through MiXCR, storing one row per CDR3 protein. The table has approximately 470,000 distinct CDR3 sequences, around 20% seen once. Sequencing used peripheral blood mononuclear cells (PBMCs), obtained when the disease was refractory, from a patient treated with antithyroid drugs. The receptors derive from a female donor with Graves disease. The conserved cysteine and the conserved F or W are not part of the CDR3 here. Fields, in order: V gene, CDR3 length, CDR3 protein.

V gene: TRBV15
CDR3 length: 14
CDR3 protein: ATSRGLRGAWYEQY

V gene: TRBV2
CDR3 length: 12
CDR3 protein: ASKGIGYTDTQY

V gene: TRBV3-1
CDR3 length: 11
CDR3 protein: ASSQDRRVGYT

V gene: TRBV12-3/TRBV12-4
CDR3 length: 14
CDR3 protein: ASSGSSGIPPYEQY

V gene: TRBV20-1
CDR3 length: 11
CDR3 protein: SASRGINQPQH

V gene: TRBV19
CDR3 length: 11
CDR3 protein: ASSMAGENGYT

V gene: TRBV6-1
CDR3 length: 13
CDR3 protein: ASSPEDRSNYGYT

V gene: TRBV7-8
CDR3 length: 12
CDR3 protein: ASSPGGAQETQY

V gene: TRBV6-5
CDR3 length: 11
CDR3 protein: ASSYHGGGGYT

V gene: TRBV11-2
CDR3 length: 11
CDR3 protein: ASTGTGVDEQY

V gene: TRBV13
CDR3 length: 14
CDR3 protein: ASSLDFTGRRDEQY

V gene: TRBV12-3/TRBV12-4
CDR3 length: 10
CDR3 protein: ASTWGGPEAF

V gene: TRBV4-1
CDR3 length: 12
CDR3 protein: ASSQQGEGETQY

V gene: TRBV6-2/TRBV6-3
CDR3 length: 14
CDR3 protein: ASSYPQGSAKNIQY

V gene: TRBV28
CDR3 length: 9
CDR3 protein: ASGTLPEAF

V gene: TRBV24-1
CDR3 length: 12
CDR3 protein: ATRQDPPYYEQY

V gene: TRBV6-2/TRBV6-3
CDR3 length: 12
CDR3 protein: ASSYSRRDTEAF

V gene: TRBV6-2/TRBV6-3
CDR3 length: 12
CDR3 protein: ASSYSGSENIQY

V gene: TRBV28
CDR3 length: 14
CDR3 protein: ASSNPGVQFNQPQH

V gene: TRBV30
CDR3 length: 12
CDR3 protein: AWSVNLGTGELF

V gene: TRBV6-1
CDR3 length: 12
CDR3 protein: AGGRGQAQETQY

V gene: TRBV6-1
CDR3 length: 13
CDR3 protein: ASIPLAGGSYEQY

V gene: TRBV7-7
CDR3 length: 14
CDR3 protein: ASSSHPSGSAGELF

V gene: TRBV28
CDR3 length: 11
CDR3 protein: ASSFQPWGGYT

V gene: TRBV3-1
CDR3 length: 11
CDR3 protein: ASSPGQGRGYT

V gene: TRBV20-1
CDR3 length: 12
CDR3 protein: SATLDRWRETQY

V gene: TRBV30
CDR3 length: 12
CDR3 protein: AWTLGGTSYEQY

V gene: TRBV9
CDR3 length: 13
CDR3 protein: ASSVAGQAGEKLF

V gene: TRBV20-1
CDR3 length: 11
CDR3 protein: SAPDRDGEKLF

V gene: TRBV10-3
CDR3 length: 12
CDR3 protein: AISEWAGQETQY

V gene: TRBV10-3
CDR3 length: 12
CDR3 protein: AISDGVAKNIQY

V gene: TRBV5-1
CDR3 length: 13
CDR3 protein: ASSLGGGQSYEQY

V gene: TRBV2
CDR3 length: 15
CDR3 protein: ASRDTRAGPHFYEQY

V gene: TRBV6-1
CDR3 length: 12
CDR3 protein: ASRDRGAGTEAF

V gene: TRBV5-1
CDR3 length: 14
CDR3 protein: ASSPGPAGRGEKLF

V gene: TRBV18
CDR3 length: 15
CDR3 protein: ASSPVRDGFSGNTIY

V gene: TRBV2
CDR3 length: 11
CDR3 protein: ASAGRGGETQY

V gene: TRBV7-8
CDR3 length: 14
CDR3 protein: ASSPLPSGSPDTQY

V gene: TRBV6-1
CDR3 length: 13
CDR3 protein: ASRLLAGHTGELF

V gene: TRBV11-2
CDR3 length: 11
CDR3 protein: ASSLGFGNEQF

V gene: TRBV19
CDR3 length: 12
CDR3 protein: ASSMGHRNQPQH

V gene: TRBV6-1
CDR3 length: 12
CDR3 protein: ASSNRDSAYEQY

V gene: TRBV19
CDR3 length: 12
CDR3 protein: ASKPLAGVGEQY

V gene: TRBV12-3/TRBV12-4
CDR3 length: 13
CDR3 protein: ASSSPGQGAQGYT

V gene: TRBV6-1
CDR3 length: 12
CDR3 protein: ASSRSATNEKLF

V gene: TRBV5-1
CDR3 length: 16
CDR3 protein: ASSSGQGSVTFNYGYT

V gene: TRBV3-1
CDR3 length: 15
CDR3 protein: ASTQKGLAGAKNIQY